This T cell receptor (beta chain) was observed in a study of CD8+ T cells in alopecia areata. Across the whole study: Treated patients were given oral tofacitinib, which was dosed at 5 to 10 mg twice daily. It was 6 to 18 months of tofacitinib, and then there were 6 months off drug.

Treatment indicated: oral pan-JAK inhibitor, 5-10 mg twice daily. The length of the CDR3 is 14 residues. The junction had 6 bases not matched to a gene; V was cut back by 6 bases and J by 3 bases. CDR1 is ENHRY, CDR2 SYGVKD, per germline. As the sequencing template, cDNA was produced by extracting RNA and reverse transcribing it. Clones were read by immunoSEQ multiplex PCR, and TCRdb kept only the in-frame ones, dropping some. The table has over 100,000 clones, approximately 53% seen once. Findings and limits, study-wide: Sequences from scalp samples also cover resident alphabeta T cells of normal skin.

This clone was counted a few times. No antigen is known for it. Here the sequenced sample was CD4+ T cells sorted from blood, taken at week 4, from a patient treated with tofacitinib. This receptor was obtained from a human donor with alopecia areata. This chain joins TRBV10-3 and TRBJ2-5; 8 nucleotides match TRBD1. The DNA for the CDR3 is TGTGCCATCAGAGGGACAGGTCCTGAAGAGACCCAGTACTTC. This gives the protein CAIRGTGPEETQYF.